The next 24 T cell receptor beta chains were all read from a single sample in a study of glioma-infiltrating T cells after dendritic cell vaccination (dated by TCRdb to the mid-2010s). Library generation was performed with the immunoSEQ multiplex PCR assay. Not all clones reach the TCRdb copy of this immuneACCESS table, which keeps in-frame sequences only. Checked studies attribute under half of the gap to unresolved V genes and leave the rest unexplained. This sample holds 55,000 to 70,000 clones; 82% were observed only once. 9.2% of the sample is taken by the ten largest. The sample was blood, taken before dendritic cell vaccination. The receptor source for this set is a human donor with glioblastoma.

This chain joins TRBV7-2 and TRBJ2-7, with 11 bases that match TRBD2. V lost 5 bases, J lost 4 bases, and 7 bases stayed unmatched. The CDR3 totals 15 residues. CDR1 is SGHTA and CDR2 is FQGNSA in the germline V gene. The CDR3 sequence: CASSPTSGVSYEQYF. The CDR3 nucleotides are TGTGCCAGCAGCCCGACTAGCGGGGTTTCTTACGAGCAGTACTTC.

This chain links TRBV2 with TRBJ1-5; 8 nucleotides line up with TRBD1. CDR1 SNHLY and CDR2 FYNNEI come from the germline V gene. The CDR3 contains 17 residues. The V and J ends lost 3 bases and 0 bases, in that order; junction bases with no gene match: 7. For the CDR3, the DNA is TGTGCCAGCAGTGAGGGGTTAGGACAGGGTAGCAATCAGCCCCAGCATTTT. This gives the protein CASSEGLGQGSNQPQHF.

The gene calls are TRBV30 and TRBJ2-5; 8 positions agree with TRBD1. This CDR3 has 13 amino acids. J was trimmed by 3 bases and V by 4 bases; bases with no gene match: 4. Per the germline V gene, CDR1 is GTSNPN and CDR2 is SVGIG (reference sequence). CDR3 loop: CAWTGGGEETQYF. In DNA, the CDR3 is TGTGCCTGGACAGGGGGCGGGGAAGAGACCCAGTACTTC.

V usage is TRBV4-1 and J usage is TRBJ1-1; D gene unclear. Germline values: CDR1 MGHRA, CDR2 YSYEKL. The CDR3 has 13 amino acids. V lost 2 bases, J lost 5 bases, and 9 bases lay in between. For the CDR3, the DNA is TGCGCCAGCAGCCAATCCGAGCCGACTGAAGCTTTCTTT. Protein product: CASSQSEPTEAFF.

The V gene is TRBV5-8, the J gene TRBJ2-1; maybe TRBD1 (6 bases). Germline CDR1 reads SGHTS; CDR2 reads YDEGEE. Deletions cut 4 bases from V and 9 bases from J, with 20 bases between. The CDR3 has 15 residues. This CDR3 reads CASSHRQLKGGEQFF. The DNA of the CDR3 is TGTGCCAGCAGCCACAGGCAGCTGAAAGGGGGTGAGCAGTTCTTC.

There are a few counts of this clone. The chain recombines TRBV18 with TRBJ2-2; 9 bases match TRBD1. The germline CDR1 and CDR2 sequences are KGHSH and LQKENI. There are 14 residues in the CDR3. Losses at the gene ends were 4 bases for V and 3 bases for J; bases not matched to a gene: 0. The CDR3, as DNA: TGTGCCAGCTCACGGGACAGGGACACCGGGGAGCTGTTTTTT. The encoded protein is CASSRDRDTGELFF. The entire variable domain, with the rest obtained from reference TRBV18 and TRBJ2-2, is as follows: NAGVMQNPRHLVRRRGQEARLRCSPMKGHSHVYWYRQLPEEGLKFMVYLQKENIIDESGMPKERFSAEFPKEGPSILRIQQVVRGDSAAYFCASSRDRDTGELFFGEGSRLTVL.

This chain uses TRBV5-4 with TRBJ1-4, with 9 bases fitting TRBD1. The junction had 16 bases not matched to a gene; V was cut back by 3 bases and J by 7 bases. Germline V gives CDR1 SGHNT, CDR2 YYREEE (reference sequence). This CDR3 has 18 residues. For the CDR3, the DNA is TGTGCCAGCAGCTCCGGGGGACAGGGAACGGTTCAAGGTGAAAAACTGTTTTTT. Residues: CASSSGGQGTVQGEKLFF.

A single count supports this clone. The CDR3 region is CASSPTGGGAADTQYF. The CDR3 DNA follows: TGCGCCAGCAGCCCCACCGGGGGGGGTGCTGCAGATACGCAGTATTTT. The gene calls are TRBV4-1 and TRBJ2-3, with 8 bases lining up with TRBD2. CDR1 and CDR2 from the germline V gene are MGHRA and YSYEKL. After removal of 4 bases from V and 4 bases from J, the junction contained 10 bases not matched to a gene. CDR3 length equals 16 residues.

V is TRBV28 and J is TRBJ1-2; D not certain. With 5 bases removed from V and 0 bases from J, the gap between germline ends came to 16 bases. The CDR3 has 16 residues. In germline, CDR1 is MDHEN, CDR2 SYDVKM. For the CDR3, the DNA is TGTGCCAGCAGTCCCCCCGGGGAGGAAGCTAACTATGGCTACACCTTC. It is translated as CASSPPGEEANYGYTF.

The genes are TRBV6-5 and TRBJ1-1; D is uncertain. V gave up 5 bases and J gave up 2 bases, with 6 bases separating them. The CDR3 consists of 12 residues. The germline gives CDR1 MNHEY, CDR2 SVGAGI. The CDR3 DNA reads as TGTGCCAGCAGTCCGACTAACACTGAAGCTTTCTTT. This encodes CASSPTNTEAFF.

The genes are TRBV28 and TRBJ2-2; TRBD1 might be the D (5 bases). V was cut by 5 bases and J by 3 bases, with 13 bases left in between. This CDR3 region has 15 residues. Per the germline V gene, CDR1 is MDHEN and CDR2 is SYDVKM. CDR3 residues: CASSISTGYTGELFF. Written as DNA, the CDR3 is TGTGCCAGCAGTATCTCAACAGGATACACCGGGGAGCTGTTTTTT.

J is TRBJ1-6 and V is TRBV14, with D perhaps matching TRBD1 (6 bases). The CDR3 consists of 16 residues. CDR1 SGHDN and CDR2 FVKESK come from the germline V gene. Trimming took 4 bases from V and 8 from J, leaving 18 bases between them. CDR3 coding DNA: TGTGCCAGCAGCCTTTCCGGGACAAGTTTTTATTCACCCCTCCACTTT. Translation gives CASSLSGTSFYSPLHF.

The CDR3: CASSLGQRYEQYF. DNA for the CDR3: TGTGCCAGCAGTTTAGGACAGCGTTACGAGCAGTACTTC. V gene TRBV27 combines with J gene TRBJ2-7, with D possibly TRBD1 on 6 matching bases. Germline V gene sequence: CDR1 MNHEY, CDR2 SMNVEV (reference sequence). Trimming cost V 2 bases and J 4 bases, with 9 bases left between them. The CDR3 extends over 13 amino acids.

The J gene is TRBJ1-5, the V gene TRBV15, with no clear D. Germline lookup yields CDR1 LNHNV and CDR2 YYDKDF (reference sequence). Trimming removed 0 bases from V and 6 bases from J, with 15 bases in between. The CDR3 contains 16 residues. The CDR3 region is CATSRDARVVPQPQHF. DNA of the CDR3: TGTGCCACCAGCAGAGACGCCCGGGTTGTACCTCAGCCCCAGCATTTT.

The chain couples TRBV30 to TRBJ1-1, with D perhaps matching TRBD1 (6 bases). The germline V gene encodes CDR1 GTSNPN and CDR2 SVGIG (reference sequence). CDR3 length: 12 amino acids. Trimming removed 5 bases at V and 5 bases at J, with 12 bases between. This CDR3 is CAWGSRGTEAFF. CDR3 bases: TGTGCCTGGGGATCGAGGGGGACTGAAGCTTTCTTT. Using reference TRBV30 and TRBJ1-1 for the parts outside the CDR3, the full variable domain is SQTIHQWPATLVQPVGSPLSLECTVEGTSNPNLYWYRQAAGRGLQLLFYSVGIGQISSEVPQNLSASRPQDRQFILSSKKLLLSDSGFYLCAWGSRGTEAFFGQGTRLTVV.

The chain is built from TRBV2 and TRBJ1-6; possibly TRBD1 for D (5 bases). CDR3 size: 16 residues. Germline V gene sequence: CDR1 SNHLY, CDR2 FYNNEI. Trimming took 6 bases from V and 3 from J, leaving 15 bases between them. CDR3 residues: CASSEIGGLYNSPLHF. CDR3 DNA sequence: TGTGCCAGCAGCGAGATCGGGGGTCTCTATAATTCACCCCTCCACTTT.

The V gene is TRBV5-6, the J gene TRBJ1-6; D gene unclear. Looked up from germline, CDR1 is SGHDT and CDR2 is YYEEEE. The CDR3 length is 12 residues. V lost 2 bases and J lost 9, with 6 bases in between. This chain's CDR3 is CASSFHSSPLHF. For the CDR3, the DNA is TGTGCCAGCAGCTTCCATAGTTCACCCCTCCACTTT.

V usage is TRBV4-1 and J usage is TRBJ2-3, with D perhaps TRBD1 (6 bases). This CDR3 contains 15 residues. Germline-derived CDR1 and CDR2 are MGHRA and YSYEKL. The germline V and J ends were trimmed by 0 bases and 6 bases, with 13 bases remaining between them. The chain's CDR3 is CASSQDRDTADTQYF. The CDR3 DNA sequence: TGCGCCAGCAGCCAAGATCGGGACACGGCTGATACGCAGTATTTT.

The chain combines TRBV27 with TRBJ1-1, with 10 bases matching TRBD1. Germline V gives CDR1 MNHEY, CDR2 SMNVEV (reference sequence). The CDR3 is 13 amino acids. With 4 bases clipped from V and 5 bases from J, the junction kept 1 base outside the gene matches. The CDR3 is CASSWGQGTEAFF. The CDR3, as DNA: TGTGCCAGCAGTTGGGGACAGGGGACTGAAGCTTTCTTT.

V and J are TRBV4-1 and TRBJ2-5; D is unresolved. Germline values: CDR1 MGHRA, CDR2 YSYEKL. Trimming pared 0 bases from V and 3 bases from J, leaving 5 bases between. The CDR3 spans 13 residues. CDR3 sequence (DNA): TGCGCCAGCAGCCAAGACCCCGAAGAGACCCAGTACTTC. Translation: CASSQDPEETQYF.

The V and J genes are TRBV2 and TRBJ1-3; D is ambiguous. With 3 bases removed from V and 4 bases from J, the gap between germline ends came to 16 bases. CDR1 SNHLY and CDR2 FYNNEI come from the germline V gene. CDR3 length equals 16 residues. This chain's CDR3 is CASSDLAGRVGNTIYF. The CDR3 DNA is TGTGCCAGCAGTGACCTTGCGGGTAGGGTCGGAAACACCATATATTTT.

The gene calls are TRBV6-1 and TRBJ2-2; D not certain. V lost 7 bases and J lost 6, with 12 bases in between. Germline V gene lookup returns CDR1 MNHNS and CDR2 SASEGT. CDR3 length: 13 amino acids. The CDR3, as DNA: TGTGCCAGCACCCCTGGCGGATCCGGGGAGCTGTTTTTT. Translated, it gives CASTPGGSGELFF.

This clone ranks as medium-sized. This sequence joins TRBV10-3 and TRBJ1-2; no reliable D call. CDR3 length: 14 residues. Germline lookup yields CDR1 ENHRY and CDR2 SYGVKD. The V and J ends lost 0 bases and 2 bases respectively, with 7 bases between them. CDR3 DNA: TGTGCCATCAGTGAGTCGACACTCAACTATGGCTACACCTTC. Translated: CAISESTLNYGYTF.

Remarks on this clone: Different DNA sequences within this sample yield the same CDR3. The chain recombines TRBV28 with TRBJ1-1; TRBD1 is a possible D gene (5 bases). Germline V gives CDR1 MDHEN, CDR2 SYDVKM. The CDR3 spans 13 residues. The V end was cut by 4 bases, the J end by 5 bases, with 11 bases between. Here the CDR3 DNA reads TGTGCCAGCAGTTCACACGGGGGGACTGAAGCTTTCTTT. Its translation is CASSSHGGTEAFF.